This is a list of T cell receptor beta chains from one sample in a study of blood T cell repertoires in COVID-19. Sequencing was performed with immunoSEQ multiplex PCR; in TCRdb, only in-frame clones are kept and a portion is missing. This repertoire shows around 300,000 clones, 80% to 90% found once; its top ten account for over 4.5%. The sample was PBMCs or T cells enriched from blood (not recorded which). These receptors were collected from a man aged 25 to 45 who had recovered from COVID-19. The CDR3 runs from the conserved cysteine through the conserved F or W. A D gene is named only where the DNA matches it firmly. Only some rows state a clone size, as once, few, many or a class for expanded clones.

D,length,V,size,J,DNA,CDR3
NA,14,TRBV19,NA,TRBJ1-1,TGTGCCAGTAGTATAGGGGGAGGGAACACTGAAGCTTTCTTT,CASSIGGGNTEAFF
TRBD2,16,TRBV5-4,NA,TRBJ2-2,TGTGCCAGCAGCTCCATAGCGGGGGCCGACACCGGGGAGCTGTTTTTT,CASSSIAGADTGELFF
NA,12,TRBV9,NA,TRBJ1-1,TGTGCCAGCAGCGTAGGCGGGGCTGAAGCTTTCTTT,CASSVGGAEAFF
NA,15,TRBV6-5,NA,TRBJ2-7,TGTGCCAGCAGTTACTCAGCAGGGAATCCCTACGAGCAGTACTTC,CASSYSAGNPYEQYF
NA,13,TRBV12-3/TRBV12-4,NA,TRBJ1-1,TGTGCCAGCAGACAAACAGGGTACGGTGAAGCTTTCTTT,CASRQTGYGEAFF
TRBD2,16,TRBV9,NA,TRBJ2-7,TGTGCCAGCAGCGTAGGGACTAGCCCTGCCGTCTACGAGCAGTACTTC,CASSVGTSPAVYEQYF
TRBD1,15,TRBV14,once,TRBJ1-4,TGTGCCAGCAGCAAGATAACAGGGGGCTCCGGAAAACTGTTTTTT,CASSKITGGSGKLFF
TRBD1,16,TRBV18,once,TRBJ1-5,TGTGCCAGCTCACCACCGACAGGGATAGACAATCAGCCCCAGCATTTT,CASSPPTGIDNQPQHF
NA,13,TRBV25-1,NA,TRBJ1-2,TGTGCCAGCAGTGAATGGTCCCAGGGTGGCTACACCTTC,CASSEWSQGGYTF
NA,16,TRBV19,NA,TRBJ2-7,TGTGCCAGTAGTCCACCAAAGGCGGGGGCCCCTTACGAGCAGTACTTC,CASSPPKAGAPYEQYF
NA,16,TRBV29-1,NA,TRBJ2-3,TGCAGCGTTGAAATCTTAGACAGCAAAAGCACAGATACGCAGTATTTT,CSVEILDSKSTDTQYF
NA,14,TRBV7-8,NA,TRBJ1-1,TGTGCCAGCAGCTTAGTTCCCTGGGCCCCTGAAGCTTTCTTT,CASSLVPWAPEAFF